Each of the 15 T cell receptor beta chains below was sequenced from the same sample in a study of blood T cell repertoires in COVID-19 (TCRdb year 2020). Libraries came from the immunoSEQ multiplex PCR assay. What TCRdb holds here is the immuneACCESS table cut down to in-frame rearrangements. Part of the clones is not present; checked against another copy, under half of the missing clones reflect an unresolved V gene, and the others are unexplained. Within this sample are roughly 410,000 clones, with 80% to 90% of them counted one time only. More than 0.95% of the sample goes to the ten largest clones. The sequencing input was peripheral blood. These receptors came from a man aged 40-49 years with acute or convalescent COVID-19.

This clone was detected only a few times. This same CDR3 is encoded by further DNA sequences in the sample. CDR3 protein: CASSPQGVTGELFF. The CDR3 nucleotides read TGTGCCAGCTCCCCTCAGGGGGTCACCGGGGAGCTGTTTTTT. V is TRBV18 and J is TRBJ2-2; TRBD1 matches 7 bases. This CDR3 comprises 14 residues. The ends lost 6 bases at V and 4 bases at J; junction bases unmatched: 5. Germline V gives CDR1 KGHSH, CDR2 LQKENI.

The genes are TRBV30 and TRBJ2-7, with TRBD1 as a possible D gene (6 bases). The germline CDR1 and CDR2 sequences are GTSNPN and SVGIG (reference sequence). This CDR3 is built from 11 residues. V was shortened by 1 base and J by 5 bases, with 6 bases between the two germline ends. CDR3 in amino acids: CAWSAGDEQYF. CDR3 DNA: TGTGCCTGGAGTGCAGGGGACGAGCAGTACTTC.

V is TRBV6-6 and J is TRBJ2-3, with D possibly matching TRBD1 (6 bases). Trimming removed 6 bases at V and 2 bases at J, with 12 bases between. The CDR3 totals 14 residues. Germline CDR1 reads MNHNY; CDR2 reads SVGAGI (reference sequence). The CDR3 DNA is TGTGCCAGCAGCCGGGACACCTCCACAGATACGCAGTATTTT. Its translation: CASSRDTSTDTQYF.

The DNA of the CDR3 is TGTGCCAGCTCACGACAGGGTGGTTCTGGAAACACCATATATTTT. Protein sequence: CASSRQGGSGNTIYF. The chain couples TRBV18 to TRBJ1-3; 7 bases line up with TRBD1. Germline V gene lookup returns CDR1 KGHSH and CDR2 LQKENI. The CDR3 is 15 residues long. J lost 1 base, V lost 4 bases, and 4 bases had no gene match.

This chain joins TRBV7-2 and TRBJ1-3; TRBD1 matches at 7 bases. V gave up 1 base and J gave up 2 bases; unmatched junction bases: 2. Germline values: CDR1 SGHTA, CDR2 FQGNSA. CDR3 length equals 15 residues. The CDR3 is CASSLDGTAGNTIYF. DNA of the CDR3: TGTGCCAGCAGCTTAGACGGGACAGCTGGAAACACCATATATTTT.

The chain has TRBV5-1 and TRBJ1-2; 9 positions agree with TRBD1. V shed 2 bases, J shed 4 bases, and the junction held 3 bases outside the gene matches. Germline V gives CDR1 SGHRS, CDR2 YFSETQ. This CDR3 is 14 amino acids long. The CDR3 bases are TGCGCCAGCAGCTTCGGGACAGGGTCCTATGGCTACACCTTC. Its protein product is CASSFGTGSYGYTF.

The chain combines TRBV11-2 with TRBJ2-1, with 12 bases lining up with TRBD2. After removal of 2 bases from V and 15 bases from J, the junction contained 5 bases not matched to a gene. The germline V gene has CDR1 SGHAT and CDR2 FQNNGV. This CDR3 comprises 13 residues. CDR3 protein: CASSLSSGRALFF. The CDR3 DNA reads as TGTGCCAGCAGCTTATCTAGCGGGAGGGCCTTGTTCTTC.

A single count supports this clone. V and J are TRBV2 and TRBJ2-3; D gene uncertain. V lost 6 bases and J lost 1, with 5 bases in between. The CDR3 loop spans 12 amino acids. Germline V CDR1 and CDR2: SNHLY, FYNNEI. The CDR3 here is CASSLGTDTQYF. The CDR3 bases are TGTGCCAGCAGCTTAGGCACAGATACGCAGTATTTT. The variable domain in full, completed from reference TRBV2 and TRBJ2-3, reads EPEVTQTPSHQVTQMGQEVILRCVPISNHLYFYWYRQILGQKVEFLVSFYNNEISEKSEIFDDQFSVERPDGSNFTLKIRSTKLEDSAMYFCASSLGTDTQYFGPGTRLTVL.

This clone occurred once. The CDR3 sequence is CASSPGTAGGLGELFF. Written as DNA, the CDR3 is TGTGCCAGCAGCCCCGGGACGGCGGGGGGGCTCGGGGAGCTGTTTTTT. The chain is built from TRBV11-3 and TRBJ2-2, with 9 bases lining up with TRBD2. The CDR3 runs 16 residues. Germline-derived CDR1 and CDR2 are SGHNT and YENEEA. After removal of 5 bases from V and 7 bases from J, the junction contained 11 bases not matched to a gene. The variable domain in full, completed from reference TRBV11-3 and TRBJ2-2, reads EAGVVQSPRYKIIEKKQPVAFWCNPISGHNTLYWYLQNLGQGPELLIRYENEEAVDDSQLPKDRFSAERLKGVDSTLKIQPAELGDSAVYLCASSPGTAGGLGELFFGEGSRLTVL.

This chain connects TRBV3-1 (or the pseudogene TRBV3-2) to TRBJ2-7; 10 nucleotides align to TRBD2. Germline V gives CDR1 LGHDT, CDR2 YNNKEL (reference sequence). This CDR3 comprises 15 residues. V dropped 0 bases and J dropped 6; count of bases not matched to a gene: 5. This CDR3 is CASSQDTLAGSEQYF. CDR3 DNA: TGTGCCAGCAGCCAAGATACACTAGCGGGATCCGAGCAGTACTTC.

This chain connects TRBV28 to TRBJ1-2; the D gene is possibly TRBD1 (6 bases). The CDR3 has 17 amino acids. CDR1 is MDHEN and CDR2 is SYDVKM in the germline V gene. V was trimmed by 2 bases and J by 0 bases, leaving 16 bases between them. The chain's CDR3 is CASSLIGQGRANYGYTF. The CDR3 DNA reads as TGTGCCAGCAGTTTAATCGGGCAGGGGCGAGCTAACTATGGCTACACCTTC.

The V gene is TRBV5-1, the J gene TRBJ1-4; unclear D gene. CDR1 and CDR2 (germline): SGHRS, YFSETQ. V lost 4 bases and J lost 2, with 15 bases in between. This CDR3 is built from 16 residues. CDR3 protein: CASSDVRAATNEKLFF. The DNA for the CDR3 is TGCGCCAGCAGCGACGTACGAGCAGCGACTAATGAAAAACTGTTTTTT.

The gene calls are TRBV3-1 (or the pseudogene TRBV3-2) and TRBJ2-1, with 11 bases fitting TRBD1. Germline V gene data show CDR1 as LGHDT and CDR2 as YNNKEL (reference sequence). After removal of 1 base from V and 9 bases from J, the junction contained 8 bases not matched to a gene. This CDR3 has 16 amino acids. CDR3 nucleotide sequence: TGTGCCAGCAGCCAAGGATCGGGACAGGGGGGTACTGAGCAGTTCTTC. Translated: CASSQGSGQGGTEQFF.

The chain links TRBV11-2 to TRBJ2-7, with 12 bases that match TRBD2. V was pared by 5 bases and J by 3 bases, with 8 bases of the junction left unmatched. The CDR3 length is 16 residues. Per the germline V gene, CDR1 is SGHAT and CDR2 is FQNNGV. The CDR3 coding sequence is TGTGCCAGCAGCAAAAAGGGACTAGCGGGCGACTACGAGCAGTACTTC. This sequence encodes CASSKKGLAGDYEQYF.

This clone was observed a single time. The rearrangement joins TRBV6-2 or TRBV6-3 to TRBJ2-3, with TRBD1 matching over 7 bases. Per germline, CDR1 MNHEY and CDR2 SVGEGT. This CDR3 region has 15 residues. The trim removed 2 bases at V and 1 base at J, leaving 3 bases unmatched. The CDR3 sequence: CASSYTGVGTDTQYF. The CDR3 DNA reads TGTGCCAGCAGTTACACAGGGGTTGGCACAGATACGCAGTATTTT.